Included here is one T cell receptor beta chain sequence, with context. The antigen remains undetermined. The data derive from a study of T cell responses to AZD1222 COVID-19 vaccine. About the research overall: Second doses were pooled across both intervals (about 4 or about 12 weeks). Study outcomes and limitations: Clonal diversity may have been underestimated in mostly white British donors. Repertoire samples came only from after the peak T cell response. Increased Spike-specific TCR breadth and depth were observed after two AZD1222 doses.

Clones were sequenced by immunoSEQ multiplex PCR, and TCRdb holds only the in-frame ones, with some missing. In the table there are over 110,000 clones, about 93% of which are singletons. This CDR3 is built from 15 residues. CDR1 LNHDA and CDR2 SQIVND come from the germline V gene (reference sequence). The ends lost 5 bases at V and 7 bases at J; junction bases unmatched: 12. The V and J genes are TRBV19 and TRBJ2-7; 9 bases map to TRBD1. This clonotype was sampled from an adult in good health. The specimen comprised peripheral blood, sampled on day 0 of AZD1222 vaccination. CDR3 DNA: TGTGCCAGTAGTCCCCAAATGGGACAGGGTGTAGAGCAGTACTTC. Translation gives CASSPQMGQGVEQYF.